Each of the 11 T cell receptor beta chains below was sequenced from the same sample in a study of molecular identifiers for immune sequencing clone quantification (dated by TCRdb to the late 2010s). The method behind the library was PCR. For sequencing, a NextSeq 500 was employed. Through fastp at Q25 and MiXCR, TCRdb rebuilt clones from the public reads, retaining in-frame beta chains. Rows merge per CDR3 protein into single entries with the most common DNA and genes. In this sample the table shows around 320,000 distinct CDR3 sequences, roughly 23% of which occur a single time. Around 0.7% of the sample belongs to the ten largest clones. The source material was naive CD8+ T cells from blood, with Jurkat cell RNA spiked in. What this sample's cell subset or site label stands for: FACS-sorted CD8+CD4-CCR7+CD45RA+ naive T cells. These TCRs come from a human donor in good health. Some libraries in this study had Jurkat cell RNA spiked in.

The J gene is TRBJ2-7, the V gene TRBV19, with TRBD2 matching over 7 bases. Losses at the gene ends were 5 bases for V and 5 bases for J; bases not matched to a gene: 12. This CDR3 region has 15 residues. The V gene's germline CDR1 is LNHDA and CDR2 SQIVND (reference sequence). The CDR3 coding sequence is TGTGCCAGTAGTCCACGGCCGGCGGGGGTCCACGAGCAGTACTTC. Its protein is CASSPRPAGVHEQYF.

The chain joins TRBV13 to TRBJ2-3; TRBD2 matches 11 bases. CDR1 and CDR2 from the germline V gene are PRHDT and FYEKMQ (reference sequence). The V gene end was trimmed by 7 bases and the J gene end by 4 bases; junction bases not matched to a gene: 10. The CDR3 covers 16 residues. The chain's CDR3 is CASTLGSGGAADTQYF. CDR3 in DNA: TGTGCCAGCACCTTGGGTAGCGGGGGGGCAGCAGATACGCAGTATTTT.

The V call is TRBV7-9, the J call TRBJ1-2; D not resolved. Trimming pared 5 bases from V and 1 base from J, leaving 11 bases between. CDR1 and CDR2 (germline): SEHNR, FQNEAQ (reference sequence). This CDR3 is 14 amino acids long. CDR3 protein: CASSPVQVNYGYTF. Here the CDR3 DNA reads TGTGCCAGCAGCCCGGTCCAGGTTAACTATGGCTACACCTTC. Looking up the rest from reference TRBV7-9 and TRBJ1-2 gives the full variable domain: DTGVSQNPRHKITKRGQNVTFRCDPISEHNRLYWYRQTLGQGPEFLTYFQNEAQLEKSRLLSDRFSAERPKGSFSTLEIQRTEQGDSAMYLCASSPVQVNYGYTFGSGTRLTVV.

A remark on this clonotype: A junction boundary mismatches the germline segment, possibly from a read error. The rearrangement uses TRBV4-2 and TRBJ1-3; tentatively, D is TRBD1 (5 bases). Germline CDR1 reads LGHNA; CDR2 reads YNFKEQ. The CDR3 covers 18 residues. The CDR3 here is CASSQDQRGQGSGNIIYF. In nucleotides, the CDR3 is TGTGCCAGCAGCCAAGATCAGAGGGGTCAGGGCTCTGGAAACATCATATATTTT.

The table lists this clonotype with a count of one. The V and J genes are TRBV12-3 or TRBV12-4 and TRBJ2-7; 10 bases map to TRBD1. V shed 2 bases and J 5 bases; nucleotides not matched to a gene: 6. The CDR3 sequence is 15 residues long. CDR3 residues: CASSLIGTGVHEQYF. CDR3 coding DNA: TGTGCCAGCAGTTTAATTGGGACAGGGGTACACGAGCAGTACTTC.

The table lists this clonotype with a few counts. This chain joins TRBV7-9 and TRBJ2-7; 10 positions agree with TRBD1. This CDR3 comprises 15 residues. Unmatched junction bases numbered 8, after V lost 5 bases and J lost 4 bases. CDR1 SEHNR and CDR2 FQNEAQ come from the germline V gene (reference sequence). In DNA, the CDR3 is TGTGCCAGCAGCAAGGGACAGGGGTTACCATACGAGCAGTACTTC. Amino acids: CASSKGQGLPYEQYF.

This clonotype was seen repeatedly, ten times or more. The CDR3 sequence is CSANPTGFFTYEQYF. In nucleotides, the CDR3 is TGCAGTGCTAACCCGACAGGGTTTTTCACCTACGAGCAGTACTTC. The V and J genes are TRBV20-1 and TRBJ2-7; 7 bases line up with TRBD1. Germline V gives CDR1 DFQATT, CDR2 SNEGSKA (reference sequence). J was trimmed by 2 bases and V by 4 bases; bases with no gene match: 11. This CDR3 contains 15 residues.

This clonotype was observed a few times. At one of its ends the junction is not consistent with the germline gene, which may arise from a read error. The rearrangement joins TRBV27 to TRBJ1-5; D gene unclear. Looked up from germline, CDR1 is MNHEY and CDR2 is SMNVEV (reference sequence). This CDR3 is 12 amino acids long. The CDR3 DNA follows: TGTGCCCGCAGTTTCCCAAATCAGCCCCAGCATTTT. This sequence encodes CARSFPNQPQHF.

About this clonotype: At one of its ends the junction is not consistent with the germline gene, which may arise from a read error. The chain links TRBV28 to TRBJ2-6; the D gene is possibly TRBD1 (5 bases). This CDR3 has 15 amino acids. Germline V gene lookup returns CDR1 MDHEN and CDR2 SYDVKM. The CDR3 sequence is CASSLTRTGANVPTF. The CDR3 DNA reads TGTGCCAGCAGTTTGACCCGAACTGGGGCCAACGTCCCGACTTTC.

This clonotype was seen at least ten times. As DNA, the CDR3 is TGTGCCAGCAGTACTTTAGGGGGCTTAGGGAACATTCAGTACTTC. Its protein product is CASSTLGGLGNIQYF. The chain employs TRBV6-5 and TRBJ2-4; 7 bases map to TRBD1. The trim removed 5 bases at V and 7 bases at J, leaving 11 bases unmatched. Germline V CDR1 and CDR2: MNHEY, SVGAGI. The length of the CDR3 is 15 residues.

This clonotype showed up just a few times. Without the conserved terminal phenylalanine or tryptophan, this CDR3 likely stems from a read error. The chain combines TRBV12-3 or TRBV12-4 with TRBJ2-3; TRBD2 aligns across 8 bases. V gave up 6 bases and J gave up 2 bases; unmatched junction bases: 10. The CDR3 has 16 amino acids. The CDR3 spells CASSPQRGPNTDTQYS. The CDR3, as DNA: TGTGCCAGCAGCCCCCAGCGGGGGCCTAACACAGATACGCAGTATTCT.